These T cell receptor beta chains were read from a single sample in a study of tumor-infiltrating lymphocytes in localized non-small cell lung cancer. TCRdb keeps only in-frame clones here, not all; method: immunoSEQ multiplex PCR. The sample yields 11,000 to 15,000 clones, approximately 71% seen once. Input material: uninvolved lung tissue not adjacent to the tumor. The origin of the receptors is a human donor with non-small cell lung cancer. The CDR3 runs from the conserved cysteine through the conserved F or W. D genes are given only for firm matches. For some rows the clone size is stated as once, few or many, or as a class when expanded; others skip it.

v_gene	j_gene	d_gene	abundance	CDR3nt	CDR3aa
TRBV5-6	TRBJ2-7	.	.	TGTGCCAGCAGCTTGAGGGACTACGAGCAGTACTTC	CASSLRDYEQYF
TRBV19	TRBJ1-2	.	.	TGTGCCAGTAGTCCCACAGGGAACTATGGCTACACCTTC	CASSPTGNYGYTF
TRBV5-1	TRBJ2-4	.	.	TGCGCCAGCAGCTTGGATGGGAGGGGACAATCTGGGAACATTCAGTACTTC	CASSLDGRGQSGNIQYF
TRBV6-5	TRBJ1-2	TRBD1	.	TGTGCCAGCAGTTACTCGCGGACAGGGGGCGGCTATGGCTACACCTTC	CASSYSRTGGGYGYTF
TRBV2	TRBJ1-6	.	.	TGTGCCAGCAGAACAGACGGACTAAATTCACCCCTCCACTTT	CASRTDGLNSPLHF
TRBV12-5	TRBJ1-1	.	.	TGTGCTAGTGGTTTTGGGGCGAACACTGAAGCTTTCTTT	CASGFGANTEAFF
TRBV20-1	TRBJ2-7	.	few	TGCAGTGCTCACGACAGGTACGAGCAGTACTTC	CSAHDRYEQYF
TRBV7-2	TRBJ1-1	.	.	TGTGCCAGCAGCAAAACGTACACTGAAGCTTTCTTT	CASSKTYTEAFF
TRBV30	TRBJ1-5	TRBD1	once	TGTGCCTGGGAACAGAAGGTGGGACAGGGAAATCAGCCCCAGCATTTT	CAWEQKVGQGNQPQHF
TRBV30	TRBJ2-7	TRBD1	.	TGTGCCCTCGCAGGGGACAGACCCTACGAGCAGTACTTC	CALAGDRPYEQYF
TRBV5-6	TRBJ2-2	.	.	TGTGCCAGCAGCTTGGGACTACCGAACACCGGGGAGCTGTTTTTT	CASSLGLPNTGELFF
TRBV11-2	TRBJ1-2	.	.	TGTGCCAGCAGCTCTCAGGCCGGGGCCGGCTATGGCTACACCTTC	CASSSQAGAGYGYTF
TRBV7-6	TRBJ2-3	TRBD2	.	TGTGCCAGCAGCTTAGGGAGCGGGAGGGAAGATACGCAGTATTTT	CASSLGSGREDTQYF
TRBV25-1	TRBJ2-4	.	.	TGTGCCAGCAGTGACTATCATCAGGGAAGAGCCAAAAACATTCAGTACTTC	CASSDYHQGRAKNIQYF
TRBV28	TRBJ1-4	.	few	TGTGCCAGCAGTTTAGCGGCCTGGGGGAAGGGATGGGGAAAACTGTTTTTT	CASSLAAWGKGWGKLFF
TRBV5-1	TRBJ1-4	TRBD1	.	TGCGCCAGCAGCCCGACAGGGGACCGAGAAAAACTGTTTTTT	CASSPTGDREKLFF
TRBV9	TRBJ1-1	.	.	TGTGCCAGCAGCAAGAGACAGTCGAACACTGAAGCTTTCTTT	CASSKRQSNTEAFF
TRBV5-1	TRBJ1-6	.	once	TGCGCCAGCAGCTTGGAGGTCGGGGTGGGAAATTCACCCCTCCACTTT	CASSLEVGVGNSPLHF
TRBV29-1	TRBJ2-3	.	.	TGCAGCGTTCCCAGGGCGGATACGCAGTATTTT	CSVPRADTQYF